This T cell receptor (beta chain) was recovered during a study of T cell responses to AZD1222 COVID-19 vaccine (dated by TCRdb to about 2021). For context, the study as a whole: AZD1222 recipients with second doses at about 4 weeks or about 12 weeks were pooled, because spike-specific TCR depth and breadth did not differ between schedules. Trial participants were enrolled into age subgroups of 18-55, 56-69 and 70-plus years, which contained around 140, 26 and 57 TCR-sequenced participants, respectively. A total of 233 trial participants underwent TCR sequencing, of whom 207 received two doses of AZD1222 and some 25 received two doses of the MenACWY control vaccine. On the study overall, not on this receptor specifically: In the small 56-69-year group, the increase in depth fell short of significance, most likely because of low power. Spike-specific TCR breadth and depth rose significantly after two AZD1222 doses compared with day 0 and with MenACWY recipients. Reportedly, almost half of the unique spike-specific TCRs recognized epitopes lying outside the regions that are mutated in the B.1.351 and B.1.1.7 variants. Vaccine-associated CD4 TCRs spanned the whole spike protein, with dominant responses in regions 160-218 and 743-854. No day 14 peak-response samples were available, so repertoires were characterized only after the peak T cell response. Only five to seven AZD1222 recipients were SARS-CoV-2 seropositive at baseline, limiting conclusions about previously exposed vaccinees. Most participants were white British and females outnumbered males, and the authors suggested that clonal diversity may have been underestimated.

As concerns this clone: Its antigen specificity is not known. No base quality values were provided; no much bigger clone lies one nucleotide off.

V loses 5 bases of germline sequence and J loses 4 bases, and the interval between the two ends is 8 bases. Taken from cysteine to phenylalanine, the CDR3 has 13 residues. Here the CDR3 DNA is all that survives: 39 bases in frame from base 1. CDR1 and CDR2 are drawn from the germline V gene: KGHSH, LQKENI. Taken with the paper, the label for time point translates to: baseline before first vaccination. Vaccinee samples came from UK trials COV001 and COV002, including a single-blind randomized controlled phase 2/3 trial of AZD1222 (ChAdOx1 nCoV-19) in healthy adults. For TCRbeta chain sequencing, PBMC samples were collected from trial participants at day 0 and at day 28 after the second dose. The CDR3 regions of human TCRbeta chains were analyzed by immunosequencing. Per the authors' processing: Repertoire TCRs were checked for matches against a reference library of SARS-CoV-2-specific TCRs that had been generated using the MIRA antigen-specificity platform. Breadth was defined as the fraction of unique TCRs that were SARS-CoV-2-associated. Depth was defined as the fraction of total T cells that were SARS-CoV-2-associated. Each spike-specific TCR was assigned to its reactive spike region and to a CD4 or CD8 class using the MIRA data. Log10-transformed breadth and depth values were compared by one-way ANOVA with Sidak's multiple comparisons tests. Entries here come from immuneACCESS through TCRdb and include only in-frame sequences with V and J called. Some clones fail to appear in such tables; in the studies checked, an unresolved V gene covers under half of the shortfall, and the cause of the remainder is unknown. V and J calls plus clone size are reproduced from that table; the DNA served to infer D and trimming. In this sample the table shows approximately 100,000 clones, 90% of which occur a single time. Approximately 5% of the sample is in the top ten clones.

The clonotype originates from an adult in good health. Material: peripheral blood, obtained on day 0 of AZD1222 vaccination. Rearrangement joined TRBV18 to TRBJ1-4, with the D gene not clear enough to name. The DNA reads TGTGCCAGCTCAGCGGGCCTTAATGAAAAACTGTTTTTT. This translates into CASSAGLNEKLFF.